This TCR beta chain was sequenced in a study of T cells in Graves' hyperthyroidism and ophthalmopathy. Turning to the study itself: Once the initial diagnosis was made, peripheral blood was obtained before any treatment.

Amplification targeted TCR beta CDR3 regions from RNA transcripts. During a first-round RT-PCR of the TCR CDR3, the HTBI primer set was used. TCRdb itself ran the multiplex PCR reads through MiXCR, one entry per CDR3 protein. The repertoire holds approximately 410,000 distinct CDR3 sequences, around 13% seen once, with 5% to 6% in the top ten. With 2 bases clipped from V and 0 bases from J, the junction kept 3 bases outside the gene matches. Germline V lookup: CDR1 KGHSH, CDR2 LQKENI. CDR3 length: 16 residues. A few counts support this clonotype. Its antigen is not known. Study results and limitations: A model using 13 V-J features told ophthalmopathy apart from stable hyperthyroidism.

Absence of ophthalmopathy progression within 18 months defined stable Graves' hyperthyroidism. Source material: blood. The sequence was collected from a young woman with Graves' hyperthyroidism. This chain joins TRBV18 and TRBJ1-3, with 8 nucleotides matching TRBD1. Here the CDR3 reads CASSPRDRFSGNTIYF. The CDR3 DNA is TGTGCCAGCTCACCAAGGGACAGGTTCTCTGGAAACACCATATATTTT.